There are many counts of the clone carrying this T cell receptor (beta chain). Its specificity is not known. This entry belongs to a study of read filtering for tumor transcriptome and immune sequencing. Study in general: Whole-transcriptome libraries were prepared after DNase treatment. Study results and caveats: Sorted CD138-negative bone marrow cells were not purified T cells.

CDR3 length: 14 residues. Germline CDR1 reads MDHEN; CDR2 reads SYDVKM. V gave up 1 base and J gave up 9 bases; unmatched junction bases: 2. The library was built from around 400 ng RNA with molecular barcoded adaptors for alpha/delta and beta/gamma chains. From the reads, TCRdb called clonotypes with MiXCR, one entry per CDR3 protein. Among tens of thousands of distinct CDR3 sequences listed, nearly 20% were seen once. Material for sequencing was a population of CD138-negative cells sorted from bone marrow. The chain has TRBV28 and TRBJ2-7; TRBD2 agrees at 14 bases. The sequence derives from a donor aged 40 or older with multiple myeloma. The DNA for the CDR3 is TGTGCCAGCAGTTTATCAGGACTAGCGGGGGGGCAGTACTTC. Amino acid sequence: CASSLSGLAGGQYF.